Listed below are T cell receptor beta chains from one sample, sequenced in a study of blood T cell repertoires in COVID-19. The protocol was immunoSEQ multiplex PCR, while the TCRdb copy is restricted to in-frame clones and leaves out a portion. The sample has 150,000 to 180,000 clones; around 82% are singletons. The sample comprised peripheral blood. Receptor source: a man aged 55 to 70 with COVID-19, enrolled during active disease. CDR3s include the opening cysteine and the closing phenylalanine or tryptophan. Each record gives: J gene, D gene, V gene, clone size, CDR3 DNA, CDR3 protein. D genes are given only for firm matches. Only some rows state a clone size, as once, few, many or a class for expanded clones.

TRBJ1-2,.,TRBV12-5,.,TGTGCTAGTGGTTCCGCCCCGGTTCGTGGCTACACCTTC,CASGSAPVRGYTF
TRBJ2-5,TRBD1,TRBV3-1/TRBV3-2,.,TGTGCCAGCAGCATATACCAGGGGGCAGGAGAGACCCAGTACTTC,CASSIYQGAGETQYF
TRBJ2-7,.,TRBV19,.,TGTGCCAGTAGTCCTCAGGCGGGACTCAACTCCTACGAGCAGTACTTC,CASSPQAGLNSYEQYF
TRBJ1-1,TRBD1,TRBV29-1,.,TGCAGCGTGGCCCAGGGGGTAGGCACTGAAGCTTTCTTT,CSVAQGVGTEAFF
TRBJ2-2,.,TRBV19,once,TGTGCCACTGCCTGGGCCCAGAACACCGGGGAGCTGTTTTTT,CATAWAQNTGELFF
TRBJ1-1,.,TRBV5-1,.,TGCGCCAGCAGCTTGGTTGTAGAGAACACTGAAGCTTTCTTT,CASSLVVENTEAFF
TRBJ2-7,TRBD2,TRBV5-4,.,TGTGCCAGCAGCTTGGGGGGACTAGCGGGAGTGTGGGAGCAGTACTTC,CASSLGGLAGVWEQYF
TRBJ1-5,.,TRBV18,.,TGTGCCAGCTCACCAGCTAACAGGGTTGCTCAGCCCCAGCATTTT,CASSPANRVAQPQHF
TRBJ1-1,.,TRBV5-1,.,TGCGCCAGCAGCTCAGATGTCACTGAAGCTTTCTTT,CASSSDVTEAFF
TRBJ1-2,.,TRBV11-1,once,TGTGCCAGCAGCTTCGACCCGACAGCTGATGGCTACACCTTC,CASSFDPTADGYTF
TRBJ2-3,TRBD1,TRBV7-9,.,TGTGCCAGCAGCTTAGCCGCGACAGGGACCGAATCAGATACGCAGTATTTT,CASSLAATGTESDTQYF
TRBJ1-2,TRBD1,TRBV9,.,TGTGCCAGCAGCTCTCCAACCGGGACAGCTGGGGGCTACACCTTC,CASSSPTGTAGGYTF
TRBJ1-6,TRBD1,TRBV2,.,TGTGCCAGCAGAAAAGACAGGGGGCTGGGTAATTCACCCCTCCACTTT,CASRKDRGLGNSPLHF
TRBJ2-1,.,TRBV18,once,TGTGCCAGCTCATCACTGGGGGGGGCCGGGGATGAGCAGTTCTTC,CASSSLGGAGDEQFF
TRBJ1-5,.,TRBV30,.,TGTGCCTGGAGTGGGGGGCTGCCAGGCAATCAGCCCCAGCATTTT,CAWSGGLPGNQPQHF
TRBJ2-5,TRBD1,TRBV7-2,.,TGTGCCAGCAGCAATACAGGGGCAGAGACCCAGTACTTC,CASSNTGAETQYF
TRBJ2-7,.,TRBV14,.,TGTGCCAGCAGCCAAGGTCCCGGGAATCAGTACGAGCAGTACTTC,CASSQGPGNQYEQYF
TRBJ1-4,.,TRBV28,.,TGTGCCAGCAGTAGACAGGACCTTAATGAAAAACTGTTTTTT,CASSRQDLNEKLFF
TRBJ1-2,TRBD1,TRBV12-5,.,TGTGCTAGTGGTTTGTCAGGGGGCTCGGGCTATGGCTACACCTTC,CASGLSGGSGYGYTF
TRBJ1-3,.,TRBV28,few,TGTGCCAGCAGTACGTTTCGGTCAGGAAACACCATATATTTT,CASSTFRSGNTIYF